The clone carrying this T cell receptor beta chain was seen a few times. Its matching antigen is unknown. The data were obtained in a study of T cell repertoires in cytomegalovirus infection. Study-wide background: It was the public TCR beta signatures that indicated both CMV infection and matching HLA type.

Trimming removed 3 bases from V and 4 bases from J; junction bases left unmatched: 11. Germline CDR1 DFQATT, CDR2 SNEGSKA (reference sequence). This CDR3 has 15 amino acids. TCRdb re-derived calls from the reads in MiXCR, one entry per CDR3 protein. The sample lists over 150,000 distinct CDR3 sequences, about 17% occurring once. Study outcomes and limitations: Cumulative frequency of public TCR beta families picked out carriers of CMV plus the relevant HLA. The response measured ex vivo was dominated by TCR beta clonotypes (HLA-C-restricted and CMV-specific).

This sequence was found in a human donor in good health (CMV status not recorded). Some clones in this sample may be carry-over from other donors' samples. Material for sequencing was CD8+ T cells from PBMCs. This chain links TRBV20-1 with TRBJ2-7; 8 bases agree with TRBD1. CDR3 in DNA: TGCAGTGCTAGGGACAGGGAAGGGACGCTTTACGAGCAGTACTTC. Translating it yields CSARDREGTLYEQYF.